The source of this T cell receptor (beta chain) is a study of beta chain features in type 1 diabetes. The sequenced template was cDNA made from the entire isolated RNA. Generated by immunoSEQ multiplex PCR, the TCRdb table keeps only in-frame clones and is missing some. The data show about 240,000 clones, 25% to 30% seen once. There are a few counts of this clone. Sequenced: central memory CD4+ T cells from blood. The clonotype comes from a man aged 25-45 years in good health.

The CDR3 DNA reads as TGTGCCAGCAGTCCCCCTGGACAGAATTGGTACGAGCAGTACTTC. Its protein is CASSPPGQNWYEQYF. This chain uses TRBV6-6 with TRBJ2-7, with a possible D match to TRBD1 (6 bases). Deletions cut 5 bases from V and 4 bases from J, with 18 bases between. The CDR3 sequence is 15 residues long. Germline CDR1 and CDR2: MNHNY and SVGAGI (reference sequence).